These T cell receptor beta chains were read from a single sample in a study of blood T cells in healthy people across ages. TCRdb passed the 5' RACE reads through MiXCR, listing each CDR3 protein once. The repertoire holds hundreds of thousands of distinct CDR3 sequences, with more than 25% as singletons. Sequencing was performed on blood. All receptors derive from a woman older than 75 in good health. CDR3s include the opening cysteine and the closing phenylalanine or tryptophan. The order of the fields is clone size, CDR3 length, V gene, D gene, J gene, CDR3 DNA, CDR3 protein. A D gene is named only where the DNA matches it firmly. A clone size is listed for some rows: how often the clone was seen (once, few, many), or a class if it is expanded.

.	14	TRBV29-1	.	TRBJ1-3	TGCAGCGTTGATAGACTGAACTCTGGAAACACCATATATTTT	CSVDRLNSGNTIYF
.	16	TRBV18	.	TRBJ2-4	TGTGCCAGCTCACCAGTGCGGATCCGCAATCTGAATGAGCGGTACTTC	CASSPVRIRNLNERYF
many	17	TRBV5-1	.	TRBJ2-1	TGCGCCAGCAGCGTATCTAGCGCCGCCAGCTCCTACAATGAGCAGTTCTTC	CASSVSSAASSYNEQFF
many	14	TRBV7-2	TRBD2	TRBJ2-7	TGTGCCAGCAGCTCTAGCGGGGGGGCCTACGAGCAGTACTTC	CASSSSGGAYEQYF
many	14	TRBV20-1	TRBD1	TRBJ1-2	TGCAGTGCTAGATATGAAGGGACAGTCGCAGGCTACACCTTC	CSARYEGTVAGYTF
.	12	TRBV12-3/TRBV12-4	.	TRBJ2-2	TGTGCCCTTGGAAAGGGGTCCGGGGAGCTGTTTTTT	CALGKGSGELFF
.	15	TRBV5-5	TRBD1	TRBJ1-1	TGTGCCAGCAGCCAGACAGGGGGCTTCAACACTGAAGCTTTCTTT	CASSQTGGFNTEAFF
few	13	TRBV5-1	.	TRBJ1-6	TGCGCCAGCAGCCTCGGGCCCTCCAGGCCCCTCCACTTT	CASSLGPSRPLHF
many	13	TRBV7-2	.	TRBJ1-2	TGTGCCAGCAGCTTAGACAGTCCCTATGGCTACACCTTC	CASSLDSPYGYTF
many	15	TRBV9	.	TRBJ2-1	TGTGCCAGCAGCCCCCGACCCCTCCTAGGGGAGGAGCAGTTCTTC	CASSPRPLLGEEQFF
many	14	TRBV24-1	.	TRBJ2-1	TGTGCCACCAGTGATTCGAGGGTCTGGGGGGAGCAGTTCTTC	CATSDSRVWGEQFF
many	13	TRBV3-1	TRBD1	TRBJ2-5	TGTGCCAGCAGACCAGGGGGTTCAGAGACCCAGTACTTC	CASRPGGSETQYF